Given below is one TCR beta chain in context. The data derive from a study of blood T cell repertoires in COVID-19. As for the study in general: Acute-phase and convalescent COVID-19 samples originated in the United States, Italy and Spain. PBMCs, B-cell-depleted T cells, or T cells provided the cDNA or gDNA that made up the material.

Authors' processing steps: Amplification of reference gene primers provided the estimated nucleated cell counts. Profiling relied on immunoSEQ multiplex PCR, and the TCRdb table lists in-frame clones only, not all of them. V and J calls and clone size are as listed in that table; D and trimming were resolved from the DNA. The table includes roughly 380,000 clones, roughly 77% detected once. There are 15 residues in the CDR3. Germline CDR1 is MNHNS and CDR2 is SASEGT. Trimming pared 2 bases from V and 2 bases from J, leaving 12 bases between. The V call is TRBV6-1, the J call TRBJ1-2, with D possibly TRBD1 on 5 matching bases. The TCR comes from a human donor with acute or convalescent COVID-19. The donor label of this sample is uncertain. The sample comprised peripheral blood. CDR3 sequence: CASSEWFDSNYGYTF. In nucleotides, the CDR3 is TGTGCCAGCAGTGAATGGTTCGACAGCAACTATGGCTACACCTTC.